These 3 T cell receptor beta chains share one sample of origin, sequenced in a study of T-cell reconstitution after alpha-beta-depleted transplantation in children. Researchers prepared the TCRbeta library using unique molecular identifiers, the study reports. A single record per CDR3 protein comes from TCRdb applying MiXCR to the PCR reads. Here the sample spans hundreds of thousands of distinct CDR3 sequences, around 13% being singletons. The sequences come from PBMCs, collected before TCRalphabeta/CD19-depleted stem cell transplant. Receptors were obtained from a girl aged 2-15 years with congenital amegakaryocytic thrombocytopenia, due to receive a stem cell transplant.

This clonotype was observed a few times. The gene calls are TRBV7-8 and TRBJ2-4; the match to TRBD2 covers 14 bases. Germline loops: CDR1 SGHVS, CDR2 FQNEAQ. V lost 1 base and J lost 6; bases outside the gene matches: 2. The CDR3 is made up of 16 amino acids. CDR3 in amino acids: CASSLGLAGGPNIQYF. CDR3 sequence (DNA): TGTGCCAGCAGCTTAGGACTAGCGGGAGGGCCAAACATTCAGTACTTC.

Many counts were recorded for this clonotype. The J gene is TRBJ1-1, the V gene TRBV5-1; D may be TRBD1 (5 bases). Germline assignment: CDR1 SGHRS and CDR2 YFSETQ. The germline V and J ends were trimmed by 4 bases and 4 bases, with 14 bases remaining between them. The CDR3 has 14 amino acids. As DNA, the CDR3 is TGCGCCAGCAGCAAGGGACTCCCGGGCACTGAAGCTTTCTTT. This gives the protein CASSKGLPGTEAFF.

A word on this clonotype: A junction boundary mismatches the germline segment, possibly from a read error. J is TRBJ2-1 and V is TRBV19; 7 bases match TRBD2. The CDR3 totals 13 residues. Germline V CDR1 and CDR2: LNHDA, SQIVND (reference sequence). This CDR3 is CASSTKTSVGILF. The CDR3 bases are TGTGCCAGTAGTACAAAAACTAGCGTGGGTATCCTCTTC. Full variable domain (outside the CDR3, taken from reference TRBV19 and TRBJ2-1): DGGITQSPKYLFRKEGQNVTLSCEQNLNHDAMYWYRQDPGQGLRLIYYSQIVNDFQKGDIAEGYSVSREKKESFPLTVTSAQKNPTAFYLCASSTKTSVGILFGPGTRLTVL.